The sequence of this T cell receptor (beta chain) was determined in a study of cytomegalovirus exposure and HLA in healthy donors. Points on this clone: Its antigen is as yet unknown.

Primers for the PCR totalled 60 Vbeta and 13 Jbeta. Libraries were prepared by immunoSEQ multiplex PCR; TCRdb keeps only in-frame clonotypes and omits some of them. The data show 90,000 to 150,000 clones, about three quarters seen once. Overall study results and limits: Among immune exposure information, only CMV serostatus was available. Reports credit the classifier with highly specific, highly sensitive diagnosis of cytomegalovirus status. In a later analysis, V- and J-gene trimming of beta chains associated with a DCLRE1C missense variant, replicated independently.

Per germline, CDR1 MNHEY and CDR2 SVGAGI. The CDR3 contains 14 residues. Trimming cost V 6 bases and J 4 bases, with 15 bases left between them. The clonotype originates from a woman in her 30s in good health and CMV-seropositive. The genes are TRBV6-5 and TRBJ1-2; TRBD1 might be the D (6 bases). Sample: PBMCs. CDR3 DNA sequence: TGTGCCAGCAGCGGTACGTCAGGGGTCTATGGCTACACCTTC. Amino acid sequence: CASSGTSGVYGYTF.